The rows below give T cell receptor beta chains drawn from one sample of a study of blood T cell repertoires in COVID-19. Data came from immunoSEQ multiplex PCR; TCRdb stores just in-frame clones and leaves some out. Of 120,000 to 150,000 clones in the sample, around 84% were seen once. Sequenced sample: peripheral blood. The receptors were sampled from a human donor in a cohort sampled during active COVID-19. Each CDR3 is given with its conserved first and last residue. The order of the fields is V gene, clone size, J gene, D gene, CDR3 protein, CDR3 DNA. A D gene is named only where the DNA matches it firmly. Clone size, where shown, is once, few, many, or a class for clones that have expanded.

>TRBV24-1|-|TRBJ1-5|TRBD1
CATSDLTGEPQHF
TGTGCCACCAGTGATTTGACAGGGGAGCCCCAGCATTTT
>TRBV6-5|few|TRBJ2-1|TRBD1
CASIGTGGFNEQFF
TGTGCCAGCATCGGGACAGGGGGCTTCAATGAGCAGTTCTTC
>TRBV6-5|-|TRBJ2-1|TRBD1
CASSRDRSYNEQFF
TGTGCCAGCAGTCGGGACAGGTCCTACAATGAGCAGTTCTTC
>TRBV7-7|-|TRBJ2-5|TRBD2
CASSLGLAIGQETQYF
TGTGCTAGCAGCTTAGGACTAGCAATCGGCCAAGAGACCCAGTACTTC
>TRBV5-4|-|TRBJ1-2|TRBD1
CASSRTGDYGYTF
TGTGCCAGCAGCCGGACAGGTGACTATGGCTACACCTTC
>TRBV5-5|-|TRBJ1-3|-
CASSTTPFSGNTIYF
TGTGCCAGCAGCACGACTCCCTTCTCTGGAAACACCATATATTTT
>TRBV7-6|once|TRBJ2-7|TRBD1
CASSLGRDRSYEQYF
TGTGCCAGCAGCTTAGGCCGGGACAGGTCCTACGAGCAGTACTTC
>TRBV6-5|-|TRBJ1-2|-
CASSLGADGYTF
TGTGCCAGCAGTCTGGGGGCTGATGGCTACACCTTC
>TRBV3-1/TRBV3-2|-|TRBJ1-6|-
CASSPTVSGSYNSPLHF
TGTGCCAGCAGCCCAACAGTCTCCGGCTCCTATAATTCACCCCTCCACTTT
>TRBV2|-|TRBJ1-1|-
CASSVGAEAFF
TGTGCCAGCAGTGTAGGGGCTGAAGCTTTCTTT
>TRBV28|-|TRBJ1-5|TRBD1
CASSSGTGNYQPQHF
TGTGCCAGCAGCTCCGGGACAGGCAACTATCAGCCCCAGCATTTT
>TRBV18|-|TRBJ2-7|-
CASSPYSYEQYF
TGTGCCAGCTCACCGTACTCCTACGAGCAGTACTTC
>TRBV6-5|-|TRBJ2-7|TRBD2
CASSPSGGEQYF
TGTGCCAGCAGTCCTTCGGGGGGGGAGCAGTACTTC
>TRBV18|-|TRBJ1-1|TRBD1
CASSGQEKNTEAFF
TGTGCCAGCTCAGGACAGGAGAAGAACACTGAAGCTTTCTTT
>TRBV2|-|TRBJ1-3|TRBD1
CASQGGRNTIYF
TGTGCCAGCCAGGGGGGAAGAAACACCATATATTTT
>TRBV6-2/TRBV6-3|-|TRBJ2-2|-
CASSDRDTYTGELFF
TGTGCCAGCAGTGACCGGGACACATACACCGGGGAGCTGTTTTTT
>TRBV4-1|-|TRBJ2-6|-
CASSLGTLSSSRANVLTF
TGCGCCAGCAGCCTCGGGACACTCAGCTCGTCTCGGGCCAACGTCCTGACTTTC
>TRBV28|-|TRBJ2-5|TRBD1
CASSLIGTGGPVGEQYF
TGTGCCAGCAGTTTGATTGGGACAGGGGGCCCTGTTGGGGAGCAGTACTTC
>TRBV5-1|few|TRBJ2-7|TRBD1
CASSPTGGYEQYF
TGCGCCAGCAGCCCGACAGGGGGATACGAGCAGTACTTC
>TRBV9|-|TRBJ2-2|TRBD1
CASSVELGGWSTGELFF
TGTGCCAGCAGCGTAGAGCTAGGGGGCTGGAGCACCGGGGAGCTGTTTTTT
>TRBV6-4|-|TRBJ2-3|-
CASSVGGSTDTQYF
TGTGCCAGCAGTGTTGGAGGGAGCACAGATACGCAGTATTTT
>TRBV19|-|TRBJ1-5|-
CASSINRRGHGQPQHF
TGTGCCAGTAGTATTAATCGCAGGGGACATGGTCAGCCCCAGCATTTT
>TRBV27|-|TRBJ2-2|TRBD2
CASSFRGLAGASNTGELFF
TGTGCCAGCAGTTTCCGCGGACTAGCGGGGGCCTCGAACACCGGGGAGCTGTTTTTT
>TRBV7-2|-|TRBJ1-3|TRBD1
CASSSGQGRSGNTIYF
TGTGCCAGCAGCTCCGGACAGGGCCGCTCTGGAAACACCATATATTTT
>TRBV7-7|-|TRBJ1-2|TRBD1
CASSLSDRGVGGYTF
TGTGCCAGCAGCTTAAGTGACAGGGGAGTCGGTGGCTACACCTTC
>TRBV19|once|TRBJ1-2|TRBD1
CASSRQGAKGYTF
TGTGCCAGTAGCCGACAGGGGGCAAAGGGCTACACCTTC
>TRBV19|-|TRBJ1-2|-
CASSIRGGYTF
TGTGCCAGTAGTATTAGGGGGGGCTACACCTTC
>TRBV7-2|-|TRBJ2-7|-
CASTPGPPGGRYEQYF
TGTGCCAGCACTCCCGGCCCTCCTGGGGGGAGATACGAGCAGTACTTC
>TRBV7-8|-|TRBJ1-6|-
CASSLVVGGYNSPLHF
TGTGCCAGCAGCTTAGTCGTAGGGGGTTACAATTCACCCCTCCACTTT
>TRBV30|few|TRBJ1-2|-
CAWVPPGDSNGYTF
TGTGCCTGGGTGCCCCCCGGGGATTCGAATGGCTACACCTTC
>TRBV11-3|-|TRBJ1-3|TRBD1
CASSLRRGTGYPGNTIYF
TGTGCCAGCAGCCTTAGAAGGGGGACAGGGTATCCCGGAAACACCATATATTTT
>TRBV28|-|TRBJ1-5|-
CASRPTGAWDSNQPQHF
TGTGCCAGCAGACCTACAGGAGCTTGGGATAGCAATCAGCCCCAGCATTTT
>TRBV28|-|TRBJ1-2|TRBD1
CASSSGQGYGYTF
TGTGCCAGCAGTTCCGGACAGGGGTATGGCTACACCTTC
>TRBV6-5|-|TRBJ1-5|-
CASRPGGGGNQPQHF
TGTGCCAGCCGGCCGGGTGGGGGCGGCAATCAGCCCCAGCATTTT